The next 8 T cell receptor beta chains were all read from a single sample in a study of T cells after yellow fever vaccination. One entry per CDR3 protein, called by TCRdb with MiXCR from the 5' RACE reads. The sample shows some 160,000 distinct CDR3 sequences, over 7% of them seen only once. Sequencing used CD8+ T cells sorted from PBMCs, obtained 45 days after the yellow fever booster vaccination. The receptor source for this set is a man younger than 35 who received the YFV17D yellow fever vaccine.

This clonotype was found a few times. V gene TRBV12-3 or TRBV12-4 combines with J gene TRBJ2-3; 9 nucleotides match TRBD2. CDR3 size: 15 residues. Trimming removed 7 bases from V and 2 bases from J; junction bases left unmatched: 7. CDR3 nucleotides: TGTGCCAGCATTGCTCGGACTAGCGTCACAGATACGCAGTATTTT. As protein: CASIARTSVTDTQYF.

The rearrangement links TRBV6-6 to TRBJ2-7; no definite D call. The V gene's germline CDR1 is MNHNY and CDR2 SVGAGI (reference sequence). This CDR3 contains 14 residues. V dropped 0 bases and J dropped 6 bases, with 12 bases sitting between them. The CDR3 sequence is CASSYSRTDGEQYF. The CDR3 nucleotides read TGTGCCAGCAGTTACTCGCGGACGGACGGCGAGCAGTACTTC.

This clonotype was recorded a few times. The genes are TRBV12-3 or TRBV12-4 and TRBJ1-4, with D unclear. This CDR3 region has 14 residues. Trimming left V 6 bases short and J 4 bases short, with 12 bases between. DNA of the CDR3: TGTGCCAGCAGAATAGGAGGGTATAATGAAAAACTGTTTTTT. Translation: CASRIGGYNEKLFF.

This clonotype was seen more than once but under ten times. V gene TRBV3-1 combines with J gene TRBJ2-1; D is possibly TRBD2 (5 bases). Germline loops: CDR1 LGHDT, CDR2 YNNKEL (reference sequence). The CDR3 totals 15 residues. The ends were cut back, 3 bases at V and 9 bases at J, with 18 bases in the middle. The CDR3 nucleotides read TGTGCCAGCAGCCACCCCGGAGGAGGCTTGGGTGAGCAGTTCTTC. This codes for CASSHPGGGLGEQFF.

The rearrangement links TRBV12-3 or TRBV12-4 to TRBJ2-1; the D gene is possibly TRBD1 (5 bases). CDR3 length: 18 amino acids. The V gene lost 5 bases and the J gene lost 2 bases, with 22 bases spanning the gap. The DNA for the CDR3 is TGTGCCAGCAGTAGGGGCAGCCCATCGGGCTTCACCTACAATGAGCAGTTCTTC. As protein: CASSRGSPSGFTYNEQFF.

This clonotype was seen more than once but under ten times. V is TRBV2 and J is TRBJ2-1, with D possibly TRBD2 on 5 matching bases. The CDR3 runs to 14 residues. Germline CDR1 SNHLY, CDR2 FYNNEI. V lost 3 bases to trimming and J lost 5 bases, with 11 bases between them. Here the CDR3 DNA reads TGTGCCAGCAGTGATACGGACTGGAACAATGAGCAGTTCTTC. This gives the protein CASSDTDWNNEQFF.

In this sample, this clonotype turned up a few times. The CDR3 nucleotides read TGTGCCAGCAGTTACCGGGTGGCGCCCCGACAAGAGACCCAGTACTTC. Amino acids: CASSYRVAPRQETQYF. The chain couples TRBV6-5 to TRBJ2-5, with unresolved D. The V and J ends lost 2 bases and 2 bases respectively, with 15 bases between them. Germline-derived CDR1 and CDR2 are MNHEY and SVGAGI. The CDR3 is made up of 16 amino acids.

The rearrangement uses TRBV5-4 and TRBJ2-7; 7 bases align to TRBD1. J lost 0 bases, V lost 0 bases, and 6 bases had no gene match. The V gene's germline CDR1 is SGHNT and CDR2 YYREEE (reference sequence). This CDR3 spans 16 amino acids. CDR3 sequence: CASSLDGQASSYEQYF. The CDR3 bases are TGTGCCAGCAGCTTGGACGGACAGGCGAGCTCCTACGAGCAGTACTTC.